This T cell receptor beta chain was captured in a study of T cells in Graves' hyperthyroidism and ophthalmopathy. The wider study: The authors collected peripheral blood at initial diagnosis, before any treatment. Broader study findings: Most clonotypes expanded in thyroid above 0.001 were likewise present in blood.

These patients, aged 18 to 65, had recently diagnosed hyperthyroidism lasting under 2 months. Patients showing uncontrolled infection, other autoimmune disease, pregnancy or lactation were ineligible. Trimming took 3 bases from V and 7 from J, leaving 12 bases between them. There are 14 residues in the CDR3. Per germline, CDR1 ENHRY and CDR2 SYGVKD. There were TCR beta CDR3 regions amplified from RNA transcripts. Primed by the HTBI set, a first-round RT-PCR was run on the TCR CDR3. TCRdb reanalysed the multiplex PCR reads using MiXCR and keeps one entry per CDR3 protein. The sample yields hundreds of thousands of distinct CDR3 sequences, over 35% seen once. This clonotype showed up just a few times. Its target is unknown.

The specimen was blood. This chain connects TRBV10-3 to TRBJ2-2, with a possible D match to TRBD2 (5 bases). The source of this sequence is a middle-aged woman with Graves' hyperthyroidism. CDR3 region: CAISDDRGLGELFF. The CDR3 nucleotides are TGTGCCATCAGTGATGACCGAGGACTCGGGGAGCTGTTTTTT.